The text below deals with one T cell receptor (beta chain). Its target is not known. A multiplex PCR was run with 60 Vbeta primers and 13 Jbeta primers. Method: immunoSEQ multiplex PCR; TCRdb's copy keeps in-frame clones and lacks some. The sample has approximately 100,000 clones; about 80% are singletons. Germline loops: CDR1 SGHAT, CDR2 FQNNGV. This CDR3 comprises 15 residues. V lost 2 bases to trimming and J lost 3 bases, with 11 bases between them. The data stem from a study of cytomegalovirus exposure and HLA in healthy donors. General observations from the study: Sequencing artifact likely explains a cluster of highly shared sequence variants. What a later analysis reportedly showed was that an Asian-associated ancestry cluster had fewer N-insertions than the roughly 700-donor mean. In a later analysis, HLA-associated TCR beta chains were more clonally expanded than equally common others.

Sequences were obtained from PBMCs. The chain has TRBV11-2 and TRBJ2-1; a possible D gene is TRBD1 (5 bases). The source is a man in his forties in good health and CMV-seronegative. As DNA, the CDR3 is TGTGCCAGCAGCTTAAACAGGCAAAACTACAATGAGCAGTTCTTC. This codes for CASSLNRQNYNEQFF. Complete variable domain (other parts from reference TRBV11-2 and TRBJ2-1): EAGVAQSPRYKIIEKRQSVAFWCNPISGHATLYWYQQILGQGPKLLIQFQNNGVVDDSQLPKDRFSAERLKGVDSTLKIQPAKLEDSAVYLCASSLNRQNYNEQFFGPGTRLTVL.